Here is one TCR beta chain with its context. It has no known antigen specificity. Qualities for individual bases were not recorded, and no much larger clone is one base off. Each collaborating institution followed its own protocols to collect whole blood in K2EDTA tubes. Collaborator samples were shipped for TCRbeta analysis as frozen whole blood, isolated PBMCs, or DNA extracted from either sample type. This sample is drawn from a study of blood T cell repertoires in COVID-19 (dated by TCRdb to the early 2020s). For the wider study: The collaborator samples originated in the United States, Italy and Spain and spanned the acute and convalescent phases of COVID-19. The prospective study material was composed of cDNA or gDNA derived from T cells, B-cell-depleted T cells, or PBMCs. Where HLA class I and class II types were available, the types were taken from metadata supplied by the sample provider, not from assay-based typing. A de-identified subject ID, COVID-19 status, age in years and sex were almost always included in the sample metadata. The dataset comprised deeply sampled blood TCRbeta repertoires from subjects exposed to, actively infected with, or recovered from COVID-19. The repertoires were made available in a free public database intended to serve as a resource for research on the immune response to SARS-CoV-2. The samples were drawn from two sources: the first 160 participants of the ongoing ImmuneRACE study, and over 1,000 subjects contributed by 6 global collaborators.

What the authors observed across the whole study: The quantity of clinical and demographic metadata differed by source and by participant and was supplied without curation.

The immunoSEQ Assay, a bias-controlled multiplex PCR, was used to amplify TCRbeta CDR3 regions from genomic DNA. In the original analysis: Within the assay, amplification of reference gene primers was used to estimate how many nucleated cells each sample contained. To quantify the absolute abundance of each unique TCRbeta CDR3 rearrangement, sequence reads were collapsed and filtered. For each sample, productive Simpson clonality was calculated as the square root of Simpson's diversity index over productive rearrangements. This is the immuneACCESS table as TCRdb keeps it, with only in-frame sequences that have V and J called. A part of the clones is gone; compared with another copy, unresolved V genes explain less than half, and the rest is unexplained. The V and J calls and the clone size are those of that table, but D and trimming were determined from the DNA. This sample lists over 400,000 clones; about nine tenths were detected once. The ten largest clones add up to 1.4% of the sample.

The specimen sequenced was peripheral blood. This sequence was found in a woman in her 30s with active or convalescent COVID-19.

The nucleotides read TGTGCCAGCAGCCCCGGGGGAAATGAGCAGTTCTTC. The encoded protein is CASSPGGNEQFF. The sequence is built from TRBV11-3 and TRBJ2-1, with TRBD2 as a weak D call on 6 bases. CDR1 and CDR2 are drawn from the germline V gene: SGHNT, YENEEA. CDR3 length: 12 amino acids, cysteine to phenylalanine. Only CDR3 DNA remains: 36 bases, in frame from the first base. The trim is 5 bases for V and 7 bases for J, with a gap of 9 bases between the germline ends.